This T cell receptor beta chain was retrieved from a study of T cell responses to AZD1222 COVID-19 vaccine. Study outcomes and limitations: As reported, nearly half of all spike-specific TCRs target variant regions that are unmutated.

Libraries were prepared by immunoSEQ multiplex PCR; TCRdb keeps only in-frame clonotypes and omits some of them. The repertoire holds about 130,000 clones, approximately 85% seen once, with about 1.5% in the top ten. The CDR3 covers 15 residues. Germline CDR1 is KGHSH and CDR2 is LQKENI. V lost 5 bases to trimming and J lost 1 base, with 14 bases between them. As concerns this clone: Its matching antigen is unknown.

The J gene is TRBJ1-2, the V gene TRBV18; D might be TRBD1 (5 bases). This specimen consisted of peripheral blood, obtained on day 0 of AZD1222 vaccination. This receptor was obtained from an adult in good health. CDR3 nucleotides: TGTGCCAGCTCATTCCGGCGAGGGGATAACTATGGCTACACCTTC. It translates to CASSFRRGDNYGYTF. Complete variable domain (other parts from reference TRBV18 and TRBJ1-2): NAGVMQNPRHLVRRRGQEARLRCSPMKGHSHVYWYRQLPEEGLKFMVYLQKENIIDESGMPKERFSAEFPKEGPSILRIQQVVRGDSAAYFCASSFRRGDNYGYTFGSGTRLTVV.